The 16 T cell receptor beta chains given below trace back to one sample, sequenced in a study of cytomegalovirus exposure and HLA in healthy donors. A multiplex PCR was run with 60 Vbeta primers and 13 Jbeta primers. The table came from immunoSEQ multiplex PCR; TCRdb's copy has only in-frame clones and leaves some out. The table includes over 30,000 clones, roughly 60% detected once. Sequencing was done on a sample of PBMCs. These receptors were obtained from a man over 45 in good health and CMV-seropositive.

This chain joins TRBV5-6 and TRBJ2-3, with 7 bases lining up with TRBD2. Looked up from germline, CDR1 is SGHDT and CDR2 is YYEEEE. CDR3 length: 15 residues. After removal of 2 bases from V and 3 bases from J, the junction contained 6 bases not matched to a gene. CDR3 sequence: CASSFGGGSTDTQYF. The CDR3 DNA follows: TGTGCCAGCAGCTTCGGTGGCGGGAGTACAGATACGCAGTATTTT.

The V call is TRBV5-1, the J call TRBJ2-7; TRBD2 aligns across 8 bases. This CDR3 region has 15 residues. Germline V gene lookup returns CDR1 SGHRS and CDR2 YFSETQ. J gave up 7 bases and V 0 bases, and 9 bases lay outside the gene matches. CDR3 sequence reads: CASSLGGSGLEEQYF. The CDR3 nucleotides read TGCGCCAGCAGCTTGGGTGGGTCGGGACTAGAAGAGCAGTACTTC.

This clone was detected only a few times. The chain carries TRBV7-2 and TRBJ1-1; D not certain. The CDR3 is 12 amino acids. V gave up 4 bases and J gave up 3 bases, with 6 bases separating them. Germline CDR1 SGHTA, CDR2 FQGNSA. The chain's CDR3 is CASSSVYTEAFF. CDR3 nucleotide sequence: TGTGCCAGCAGCTCTGTCTACACTGAAGCTTTCTTT.

The chain employs TRBV5-6 and TRBJ2-3; D is ambiguous. This CDR3 contains 12 residues. The V gene's germline CDR1 is SGHDT and CDR2 YYEEEE. V lost 6 bases and J 3 bases, leaving 8 bases between the germline ends. The CDR3 sequence is CASKLRTDTQYF. The CDR3, as DNA: TGTGCCAGCAAACTCAGGACAGATACGCAGTATTTT.

The chain has TRBV4-2 and TRBJ2-2, with TRBD2 identical over 11 bases. Germline CDR1 is LGHNA and CDR2 is YNFKEQ. V gave up 0 bases and J gave up 1 base; unmatched junction bases: 4. The CDR3 has 18 amino acids. The CDR3 protein is CASSQDGLAGGNTGELFF. CDR3 coding DNA: TGTGCCAGCAGCCAAGATGGGCTAGCGGGGGGGAACACCGGGGAGCTGTTTTTT.

The genes are TRBV5-1 and TRBJ2-3; 10 bases fit TRBD2. With 0 bases clipped from V and 4 bases from J, the junction kept 5 bases outside the gene matches. Germline V gene sequence: CDR1 SGHRS, CDR2 YFSETQ. The CDR3 contains 16 residues. CDR3 nucleotide sequence: TGCGCCAGCAGCTTGGCTACCCTAGCGGGGGCAGATACGCAGTATTTT. Its translation is CASSLATLAGADTQYF.

The genes are TRBV21-1 and TRBJ1-4; the tabulated D call, TRBD1, remains unverified against the DNA. TRBV21-1 is recorded as a pseudogene. The length of the CDR3 is 16 residues. CDR3 bases: TGTGCCAGCAGCAAAGAACAGATTGTTGGGTATGAAAAACTGTTTTTT. Protein sequence: CASSKEQIVGYEKLFF.

The CDR3 reads CASSWREWDTEAFF. CDR3 nucleotides: TGTGCCAGCAGTTGGAGGGAGTGGGACACTGAAGCTTTCTTT. The chain links TRBV6-6 to TRBJ1-1, with D hard to call. The CDR3 is made up of 14 amino acids. CDR1 and CDR2 (germline): MNHNY, SVGAGI (reference sequence). With 4 bases removed from V and 3 bases from J, the gap between germline ends came to 12 bases.

The chain uses TRBV30 and TRBJ2-1; the match to TRBD2 covers 15 bases. Trimming took 1 base from V and 7 from J; bases not matched to a gene: 8. Germline CDR1 is GTSNPN and CDR2 is SVGIG (reference sequence). This CDR3 has 17 amino acids. The DNA of the CDR3 is TGTGCCTGGAGTGAACTCGGACTAGCGGGAGGGGGTAATGAGCAGTTCTTC. Its translation: CAWSELGLAGGGNEQFF.

This clone turned up a few times. The chain is built from TRBV5-1 and TRBJ2-1; no clear D gene. Trimming pared 0 bases from V and 5 bases from J, leaving 9 bases between. The CDR3 length is 14 residues. The germline V gene encodes CDR1 SGHRS and CDR2 YFSETQ. CDR3: CASSLATSDNEQFF. The CDR3 DNA follows: TGCGCCAGCAGCTTGGCTACTTCCGACAATGAGCAGTTCTTC.

The chain links TRBV9 to TRBJ2-5; D is undetermined. The CDR3 length is 13 residues. From germline, CDR1 is SGDLS and CDR2 YYNGEE. Trimming stripped 3 bases from V and 0 bases from J, with 6 bases between. The chain's CDR3 is CASSALDQETQYF. The CDR3 DNA reads TGTGCCAGCAGCGCACTCGACCAAGAGACCCAGTACTTC.

The CDR3 region has the DNA TGCAGTGCTAGTACAGGCTCTGGCTACACCTTC. It specifies CSASTGSGYTF. The J gene is TRBJ1-2, the V gene TRBV20-1, with TRBD1 as a possible D gene (5 bases). The CDR3 is 11 residues long. V was trimmed by 3 bases and J by 7 bases, leaving 9 bases between them. Germline V lookup: CDR1 DFQATT, CDR2 SNEGSKA (reference sequence).

The chain employs TRBV4-1 and TRBJ2-7; D unclear. The V gene's germline CDR1 is MGHRA and CDR2 YSYEKL. There are 15 residues in the CDR3. V lost 0 bases and J 3 bases, leaving 12 bases between the germline ends. The CDR3 region has the DNA TGCGCCAGCAGCCAAGAGATAGCCTCAGACTACGAGCAGTACTTC. Translated: CASSQEIASDYEQYF.

This clone has just a few counts. The rearrangement links TRBV4-1 to TRBJ1-3, with 7 bases aligning to TRBD1. Germline V lookup: CDR1 MGHRA, CDR2 YSYEKL. V dropped 0 bases and J dropped 3; count of bases not matched to a gene: 2. The CDR3 covers 15 residues. DNA of the CDR3: TGCGCCAGCAGCCAAGAAGACAGGGTTGGAAACACCATATATTTT. Its protein is CASSQEDRVGNTIYF.

The gene calls are TRBV7-2 and TRBJ1-1; 7 bases are shared with TRBD1. With V trimmed by 5 bases and J by 4 bases, 10 bases remained unmatched. CDR3 size: 15 residues. CDR1 and CDR2 from the germline V gene are SGHTA and FQGNSA. The CDR3 DNA reads as TGTGCCAGCAGCCTGGGGGTCAGGGGGGTCACTGAAGCTTTCTTT. This gives the protein CASSLGVRGVTEAFF.

In DNA form, the CDR3 reads TGTGCCAGCAGTCCGGACAGGGGGGTCCAGCCCCAGCATTTT. The encoded protein is CASSPDRGVQPQHF. The rearrangement links TRBV28 to TRBJ1-5; TRBD1 agrees at 10 bases. Germline-derived CDR1 and CDR2 are MDHEN and SYDVKM. This CDR3 spans 14 amino acids. Germline trimming cut 5 bases from V and 7 bases from J; bases unmatched to any gene: 5.